This T cell receptor (beta chain) was identified during a study of shared clonotypes between healthy human individuals (dated by TCRdb to about 2020). Study-wide context: A couple of women and a few men aged 18 to 49 years were included in the cohort. For each donor, CD4 naive and CD4 memory were each run on three plates, CD8 naive on two plates, and CD8 memory on one plate. To estimate repertoire size and how much clonotype sharing occurs between individuals, the study deeply sequenced the blood TCR repertoires of 4 to 6 healthy adults. Different laboratories and diverse techniques were used to prepare libraries and sequence TCR repertoires, to increase sequencing depth and limit assay-specific biases. Between about 0.8 and 9 billion PBMCs per donor were obtained by leukapheresis.

Donors were healthy HIV-negative adults with no recently reported acute infections or vaccinations. Every donor was a Caucasian adult living in Nashville, Tennessee, USA. Magnetic negative selection was used to enrich CD4+ T cells, after which naive cells were positively selected on CD45RA and the negative fraction became the memory subset. Blood was collected by leukapheresis, and PBMCs were isolated by Ficoll-Histopaque density gradient centrifugation and then cryopreserved in liquid nitrogen vapor phase. Purity and quantity of every magnetically sorted T cell population were checked by analytical flow cytometry. From each sorted fraction, genomic DNA was isolated and quantified by UV absorbance on a Nanodrop 2000c. On the study overall, not on this receptor specifically: Rarefaction of sorted-subset datasets indicated incomplete sequencing despite the large sequencing depth. Pairwise subsampling led to the expectation that sequencing depth would affect the degree of clonotype sharing among donors. The genetic and exposure-history diversity represented was limited by the small number of donors. About 5% of naive CD4, 3.5% of naive CD8, approximately 2.2% of memory CD4, and around 0.42% of memory CD8 clonotypes were shared across a few donors. Naive subsets generally had larger estimated clonotype richness than memory subsets. Sampling was limited to blood, and TCR repertoires in tissue likely differ from TCR repertoires in blood. Clonotypes shared by all four sorted-subset donors showed higher generation probabilities than non-shared clonotypes.

Including cysteine and phenylalanine, the CDR3 has 15 amino acids. The retained sequence is limited to the CDR3, 45 bases, with the frame set at the first base. The CDR1 and CDR2 encoded by the germline V gene are SGHAT and FQNNGV. Compared with germline, V lacks 0 bases and J lacks 8 bases; bases without a gene match: 6. Using the deep immunoSEQ assay, TCR CDR3 regions were amplified from genomic DNA by multiplex PCR. Extracted genomic DNA from each cell subset was distributed evenly across all wells of several immunoSEQ 96-well plates, and each plate was treated as a replicate. For sorted subsets, approximately 210 ng genomic DNA, equal to about 30,000 T cell genomes, was loaded into each replicate PCR. Purified libraries were quantified with a Qubit 3.0 fluorometer, sized on a Bioanalyzer 2100, and re-quantified with the KAPA Library Quantification kit. Every immunoSEQ 96-well plate was sequenced on a dedicated single-read 150-cycle Illumina NextSeq 550 flow cell. In the source study's methods: Because only junctional sequences without quality scores were contained in the immunoSEQ output, filtering matching that applied to full-length reads could not be performed. Sequences were annotated with PyIR, a Python wrapper for IgBLAST v1.9, using IMGT germline references to assign V/J genes and CDR3. Any read was removed if the V/J assignment was weak (E-value above 1e-6), the CDR3 was missing, or the read contained stop codons, out-of-frame junctions, or ambiguous translated residues. A V3J clonotype was defined by an identical inferred V gene, J gene, and CDR3 amino acid sequence. The percentage overlap between two repertoires was calculated by dividing the number of shared unique clonotypes by the size of the smaller repertoire. Richness of each repertoire was evaluated using RTK rarefaction, the Chao1 estimator, and Recon v2.1 estimates of unobserved clonotypes. For all TCRbeta clonotypes obtained by the gDNA method from a few donors, generation probabilities were computed with OLGA. As stored in TCRdb, this immuneACCESS dataset retains in-frame rearrangements with V and J assigned. A fraction of the clones does not appear; measured against another copy, unresolved V genes explain less than half of the discrepancy, and the remainder lacks a known reason. That table gives V, J and clone size, and the DNA gave D and trimming. Counted in this sample were around 2.3 million clones; 90% to 96% of them appeared once. Together, the top ten hold 0.1% to 0.15% of the sample.

As concerns this clone: Its antigen remains undetermined. Per-nucleotide qualities are absent, and no much larger clonotype sits a single base away.

Recombination connected TRBV11-2 to TRBJ2-4; the central 8 bases match TRBD2. This TCR derives from a man between 18 and 29 years old in good health. Material: naive CD4+ T cells sorted from blood. In the paper's terms, the cell subset or site label means: CD45RA+ positively selected. The DNA reads as follows: TGTGCCAGCAGCTTAGATCCGGGGGGGAGAGACATTCAGTACTTC. Its translation is CASSLDPGGRDIQYF.